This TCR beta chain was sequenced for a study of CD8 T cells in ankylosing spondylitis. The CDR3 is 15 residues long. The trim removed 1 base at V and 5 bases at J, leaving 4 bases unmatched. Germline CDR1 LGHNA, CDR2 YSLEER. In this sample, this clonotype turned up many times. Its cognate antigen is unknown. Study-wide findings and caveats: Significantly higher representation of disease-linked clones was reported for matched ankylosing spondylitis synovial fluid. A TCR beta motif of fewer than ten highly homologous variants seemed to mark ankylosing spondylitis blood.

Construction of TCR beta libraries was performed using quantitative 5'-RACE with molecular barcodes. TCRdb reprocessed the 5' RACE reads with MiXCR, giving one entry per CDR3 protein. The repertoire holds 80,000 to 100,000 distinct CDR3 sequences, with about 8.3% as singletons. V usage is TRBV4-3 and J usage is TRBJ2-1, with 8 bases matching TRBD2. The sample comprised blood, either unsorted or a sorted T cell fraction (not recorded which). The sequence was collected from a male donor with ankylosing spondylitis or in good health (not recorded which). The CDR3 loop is CASSQAGGRNNEQFF. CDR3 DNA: TGCGCCAGCAGCCAAGCAGGCGGGAGGAACAATGAGCAGTTCTTC.